Below, 14 T cell receptor beta chains from the same sample are listed, as sequenced in a study of cytomegalovirus exposure and HLA in healthy donors. Both 60 Vbeta primers and 13 Jbeta primers went into the PCR. Assay: immunoSEQ multiplex PCR; the TCRdb copy retains only in-frame clones and omits some. The sample includes 100,000 to 150,000 clones, approximately 72% seen only once; the top ten take 2.5% to 3%. Sequences were obtained from PBMCs. The receptors here all came from a human donor in good health.

The chain links TRBV27 to TRBJ2-1, with unresolved D. The V end was cut by 4 bases, the J end by 3 bases, with 13 bases between. Per germline, CDR1 MNHEY and CDR2 SMNVEV (reference sequence). This CDR3 has 15 amino acids. The CDR3 DNA is TGTGCCAGCAGTTCGGGTCCCTTAATCTACAATGAGCAGTTCTTC. It specifies CASSSGPLIYNEQFF.

V gene TRBV5-4 combines with J gene TRBJ2-7; TRBD2 aligns across 9 bases. Trimming at V came to 0 bases and at J to 2 bases, leaving 3 bases not matched to a gene. Germline V gene sequence: CDR1 SGHNT, CDR2 YYREEE (reference sequence). The CDR3 has 15 residues. This CDR3 reads CASSLDLAGTYEQYF. CDR3 DNA: TGTGCCAGCAGCTTGGATCTAGCGGGGACCTACGAGCAGTACTTC. Based on the CDR3 plus reference TRBV5-4 and TRBJ2-7, the full variable domain is ETGVTQSPTHLIKTRGQQVTLRCSSQSGHNTVSWYQQALGQGPQFIFQYYREEENGRGNFPPRFSGLQFPNYSSELNVNALELDDSALYLCASSLDLAGTYEQYFGPGTRLTVT.

In its sample, this clone was seen once. This chain connects TRBV2 to TRBJ1-4; no clear D gene. Germline V lookup: CDR1 SNHLY, CDR2 FYNNEI. This CDR3 is built from 14 residues. V dropped 3 bases and J dropped 2 bases, with 7 bases sitting between them. The CDR3 here is CASSDRRTNEKLFF. The CDR3 DNA reads TGTGCCAGCAGTGATAGGAGGACTAATGAAAAACTGTTTTTT.

The J gene is TRBJ2-7, the V gene TRBV7-2; D may be TRBD2 (5 bases). V was cut by 6 bases and J by 2 bases, with 14 bases left in between. CDR1 is SGHTA and CDR2 is FQGNSA in the germline V gene. This CDR3 is built from 14 residues. The CDR3 loop is CASSPSPGTYEQYF. Here the CDR3 DNA reads TGTGCCAGCAGTCCTTCCCCGGGAACCTACGAGCAGTACTTC.

The V gene is TRBV6-1, the J gene TRBJ2-7, with TRBD2 matching over 9 bases. Germline V CDR1 and CDR2: MNHNS, SASEGT. This CDR3 region has 15 residues. Trimming cost V 3 bases and J 4 bases; bases outside gene matches: 7. CDR3 DNA sequence: TGTGCCAGCAGTGAGTCGTGGCTAGCGGGATACGAGCAGTACTTC. Translating gives CASSESWLAGYEQYF.

This clone was counted only a few times. The V call is TRBV5-1, the J call TRBJ2-5; 8 bases line up with TRBD1. This CDR3 comprises 15 residues. V lost 0 bases and J lost 5; bases outside the gene matches: 6. Germline CDR1 is SGHRS and CDR2 is YFSETQ. The CDR3 region has the DNA TGCGCCAGCAGCTTGGGGGTCAGGGGGCAGGAGACCCAGTACTTC. Its protein product is CASSLGVRGQETQYF. The full variable domain, in which reference TRBV5-1 and TRBJ2-5 provide the parts outside the CDR3, is KAGVTQTPRYLIKTRGQQVTLSCSPISGHRSVSWYQQTPGQGLQFLFEYFSETQRNKGNFPGRFSGRQFSNSRSEMNVSTLELGDSALYLCASSLGVRGQETQYFGPGTRLLVL.

V is TRBV6-1 and J is TRBJ2-7; perhaps TRBD1 as D (5 bases). Trimming removed 8 bases at V and 0 bases at J, with 11 bases between. The CDR3 runs to 13 residues. CDR1 MNHNS and CDR2 SASEGT come from the germline V gene. In DNA, the CDR3 is TGTGCCAGCGGCCAGGGTCGCTCCTACGAGCAGTACTTC. It encodes CASGQGRSYEQYF.

The genes are TRBV6-5 and TRBJ1-6; maybe TRBD1 (5 bases). V lost 5 bases and J 9 bases, leaving 17 bases between the germline ends. The CDR3 is 15 residues long. Germline CDR1 and CDR2: MNHEY and SVGAGI. Here the CDR3 reads CASSPSGVGGSPLHF. DNA for the CDR3: TGTGCCAGCAGTCCCTCGGGCGTGGGGGGTTCACCCCTCCACTTT.

Note on this clone: Distinct nucleotide sequences in the sample also encode this CDR3. This chain connects TRBV29-1 to TRBJ2-5; maybe TRBD1 (6 bases). Germline lookup yields CDR1 SQVTM and CDR2 ANQGSEA. V was pared by 6 bases and J by 4 bases, with 15 bases between. CDR3 size: 13 residues. CDR3 DNA sequence: TGCAGCGTCGATGGGCAGGGGACAGAGACCCAGTACTTC. It codes for CSVDGQGTETQYF. The full variable domain, rest sourced from reference TRBV29-1 and TRBJ2-5, is SAVISQKPSRDICQRGTSLTIQCQVDSQVTMMFWYRQQPGQSLTLIATANQGSEATYESGFVIDKFPISRPNLTFSTLTVSNMSPEDSSIYLCSVDGQGTETQYFGPGTRLLVL.

The J gene is TRBJ2-7, the V gene TRBV5-4, with TRBD2 identical over 7 bases. The CDR3 sequence is 15 residues long. The V gene end was trimmed by 2 bases and the J gene end by 0 bases; junction bases not matched to a gene: 5. The germline V gene has CDR1 SGHNT and CDR2 YYREEE (reference sequence). The CDR3 loop reads CASSFRGGGSYEQYF. The CDR3 DNA follows: TGTGCCAGCAGCTTTAGAGGCGGGGGCTCCTACGAGCAGTACTTC.

This clone occurred once. The rearrangement uses TRBV7-2 and TRBJ1-1, with 7 bases matching TRBD1. Germline V lookup: CDR1 SGHTA, CDR2 FQGNSA. This CDR3 comprises 16 residues. V trimming: 5 bases; J trimming: 6 bases; junction bases outside the gene matches: 15. CDR3 sequence reads: CASSPRVGTVNPEAFF. The CDR3 DNA sequence: TGTGCCAGCAGCCCCCGCGTCGGGACAGTCAACCCTGAAGCTTTCTTT.

V gene TRBV6-5 combines with J gene TRBJ2-7, with a weak D call TRBD2 (6 bases). The germline gives CDR1 MNHEY, CDR2 SVGAGI. The V gene lost 6 bases and the J gene lost 5 bases, with 20 bases spanning the gap. The CDR3 has 15 residues. CDR3 DNA: TGTGCCAGCAGCACGAGGATGGTTGGAGGGCACGAGCAGTACTTC. It translates to CASSTRMVGGHEQYF.

V usage is TRBV27 and J usage is TRBJ2-1; TRBD2 is a possible D gene (6 bases). CDR3 length: 14 amino acids. CDR1 and CDR2 from the germline V gene are MNHEY and SMNVEV (reference sequence). Trimming took 6 bases from V and 4 from J, leaving 13 bases between them. The CDR3 spells CASSPGTPYNEQFF. The CDR3, as DNA: TGTGCCAGCAGCCCCGGGACTCCATACAATGAGCAGTTCTTC.

This clone came up once. The rearrangement uses TRBV29-1 and TRBJ2-3, with a weak D call TRBD1 (7 bases). Germline V gives CDR1 SQVTM, CDR2 ANQGSEA. Deletions cut 3 bases from V and 0 bases from J, with 13 bases between. The CDR3 totals 15 residues. The CDR3 loop is CSVEGGTESTDTQYF. The CDR3 DNA reads TGCAGCGTTGAGGGCGGGACAGAAAGCACAGATACGCAGTATTTT.